This entry concerns a single TCR beta chain. Its antigen is undetermined. Time point denoted: patch test 2, 6 weeks after DPC sensitization. The treatment is: therapeutic diphenylcyclopropenone sensitization with weekly scalp DPC. Researchers extracted total RNA from unfractionated whole blood. Each cDNA molecule in the library carried unique molecular identifiers. One entry per CDR3 protein, called by TCRdb with MiXCR from the RACE reads. The table includes about 350,000 distinct CDR3 sequences, just under 6.5% detected once. Germline CDR1 KGHSH, CDR2 LQKENI. The CDR3 runs 13 residues. The V end lost 6 bases, the J end lost 1 base, and 9 bases lay between the germline ends. These data are taken from a study of human T cells and chemical hapten exposure. Study-wide background: For sensitization, 2% DPC was applied to an approximately 2 cm by approximately 2 cm patch of upper inner arm skin.

General study results and limits: TCRs at a frequency above 1 in 1000 stayed unchanged with DPC sensitization.

The genes are TRBV18 and TRBJ1-1, with unresolved D. This TCR derives from a woman aged 18-30 years with alopecia areata. Some clones in this sample may be carry-over from other donors' samples. Sample: whole blood, taken in connection with sensitization to the hapten diphenylcyclopropenone (DPC). The CDR3 protein is CASSRPTNTEAFF. CDR3 nucleotide sequence: TGTGCCAGCTCCCGTCCGACGAACACTGAAGCTTTCTTT.